This section outlines one T cell receptor beta chain sequence together with its context. A few counts support this clonotype. Its binding antigen is unknown. Qualities for individual bases were not recorded, and no much larger clone is one base off. V loses 6 bases of germline sequence and J loses 7 bases, and the interval between the two ends is 18 bases. From the germline V gene (reference sequence), CDR1 is LNHDA and CDR2 is SQIVND. The CDR3 goes from the cysteine to the phenylalanine over 15 residues. Of all the DNA, just the CDR3 is kept, 45 bases in frame from base 1. In light of the paper, this sample's treatment or condition label describes: in vitro stimulation with specific CMV peptide epitopes to enrich CMV-specific T cells. The sample is drawn from a study of T cell repertoires in cytomegalovirus infection (dated by TCRdb to about 2019). In the study overall: Recently identified HLA-C-restricted CMV epitopes, whose presentation resists viral immunomodulation, were targeted by peptide stimulations together with well-studied HLA-B-restricted epitopes. The HLA type of each donor mattered for the analysis, because public TCR beta signatures pointed to carriage of CMV infection along with the matching HLA type.

What the authors observed across the whole study: The ex vivo response was dominated by HLA-C-restricted CMV-specific TCR beta clonotypes, which also provided the single most frequent clonotype in two of eight donors. In both this cohort and an independent cohort of 352 donors, the cumulative frequency of public TCR beta family members distinguished carriers of CMV infection plus the relevant HLA type.

Sequenced using an Illumina HiSeq 1500. The public reads were run again by TCRdb, first through fastp at Q25 and then through MiXCR, and only productive beta chains were kept. Entries are consolidated by CDR3 protein sequence, retaining the most common genes and DNA. The sample table holds about 340,000 distinct CDR3 sequences, of which about 29% were seen once. The ten biggest clones cover around 20% of the sample. The sequence joins TRBV19 to TRBJ1-4; a tentative D match to TRBD1 spans 5 bases. The input for sequencing was cultured PBMCs, taken from culture after CMV antigen stimulation. The clonotype comes from a human donor in good health (CMV status not recorded). Some clones in this sample may be carry-over from other donors' samples. In nucleotide form, the sequence is TGTGCCAGTAGAGCACCAGGGTTCCGTCTTGAAAAACTGTTTTTT. It codes for CASRAPGFRLEKLFF.